This T cell receptor (beta chain) comes out of a study of T cell responses to AZD1222 COVID-19 vaccine. Turning to this clone: No antigen is known for it.

Generated by immunoSEQ multiplex PCR, the TCRdb table keeps only in-frame clones and is missing some. The repertoire includes 80,000 to 95,000 clones, just under 90% of them detected once, and roughly 5.6% sits in the top ten. General study results and limits: Among those given AZD1222, only 5 to 7 were seropositive at baseline. In all cases, repertoires were sampled only after the peak T cell response.

The clonotype was recovered from an adult in good health. This specimen consisted of peripheral blood, obtained on day 0 of AZD1222 vaccination.

CDR3 residues: CASSRDRGGLDYGYTF. CDR3 coding DNA: TGTGCCAGCAGCCGGGACAGGGGTGGTTTGGACTATGGCTACACCTTC. The chain employs TRBV11-2 and TRBJ1-2, with TRBD1 matching 10 bases. With 5 bases clipped from V and 3 bases from J, the junction kept 9 bases outside the gene matches. The CDR3 consists of 16 residues. Germline CDR1 and CDR2: SGHAT and FQNNGV. Together with reference TRBV11-2 and TRBJ1-2, the CDR3 gives the full variable domain: EAGVAQSPRYKIIEKRQSVAFWCNPISGHATLYWYQQILGQGPKLLIQFQNNGVVDDSQLPKDRFSAERLKGVDSTLKIQPAKLEDSAVYLCASSRDRGGLDYGYTFGSGTRLTVV.